This T cell receptor beta chain comes out of a study of T cell repertoires in cytomegalovirus infection (dated 2019 in TCRdb). Study-level background: Because public TCR beta signatures pointed to carriage of CMV infection together with the matching HLA type, the HLA type of each donor mattered for the analysis. The paper as a whole reports these results and caveats: Cumulative frequency of public TCR beta family members discriminated carriers of CMV infection plus the relevant HLA type in this cohort and an independent roughly 340-donor cohort. The ex vivo response was dominated by HLA-C-restricted CMV-specific TCR beta clonotypes, and the single most frequent clonotype in two of eight donors was supplied by these HLA-C-restricted clonotypes.

V is reduced by 1 base and J by 4 bases, leaving a spacing of 14 bases between them. The CDR1 and CDR2 encoded by the germline V gene (reference sequence) are SEHNR and FQNEAQ. The CDR3 runs 16 amino acids, cysteine and phenylalanine included. Here the CDR3 DNA is all that survives: 48 bases in frame from base 1. This clonotype occurred once. Its antigen is still unknown. The record has no base qualities; no much larger clone is one base away. One read amounts to weak evidence. Sequencing was carried out with an Illumina HiSeq 1500. TCRdb reanalyzed the raw reads on its own, using fastp at Q25 for trimming and MiXCR for clone calling, and kept in-frame beta chains. CDR3 protein duplicates are merged, each entry listing the most common genes and DNA. This sample comprises fewer than 700,000 distinct CDR3 sequences, less than 25% of them detected only once. The ten largest clonotypes hold approximately 8.2% of the sample.

The chain is assembled from TRBV7-9 and TRBJ2-1, and perhaps TRBD1 as D gene, on 6 matching bases. The sequence was obtained from a human donor in good health (CMV status not recorded). Some clones in this sample may be carry-over from other donors' samples. Material for sequencing was CD8+ T cells from PBMCs. The nucleotide sequence is given as TGTGCCAGCAGCTTAGAGGGGGTCGGAAGATACAATGAGCAGTTCTTC. Its coded protein is CASSLEGVGRYNEQFF.